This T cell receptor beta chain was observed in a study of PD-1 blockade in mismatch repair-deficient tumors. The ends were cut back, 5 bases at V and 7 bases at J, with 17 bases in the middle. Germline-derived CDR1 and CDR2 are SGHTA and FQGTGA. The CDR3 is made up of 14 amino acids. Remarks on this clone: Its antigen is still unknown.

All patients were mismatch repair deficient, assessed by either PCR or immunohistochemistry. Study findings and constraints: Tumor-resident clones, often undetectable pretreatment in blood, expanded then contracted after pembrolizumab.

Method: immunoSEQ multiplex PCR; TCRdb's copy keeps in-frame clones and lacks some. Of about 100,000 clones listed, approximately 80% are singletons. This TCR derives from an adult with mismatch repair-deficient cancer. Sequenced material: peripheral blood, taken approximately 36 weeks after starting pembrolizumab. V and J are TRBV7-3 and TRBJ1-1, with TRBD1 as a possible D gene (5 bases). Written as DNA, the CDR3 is TGTGCCAGCAGCGCGCGCGGGGGAGGGATTGAAGCTTTCTTT. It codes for CASSARGGGIEAFF.